This note documents a single TCR beta chain sequence. The antigen remains undetermined. Clones were read by immunoSEQ multiplex PCR, and TCRdb kept only the in-frame ones, dropping some. The profile shows 86,000 or so clones, 75% to 95% of them singletons. These data belong to a study of T cell responses to AZD1222 COVID-19 vaccine. The study's findings and limits: Within unmutated variant regions lay the reported targets of nearly half of spike-specific TCRs. Only a handful of AZD1222 recipients, roughly six in all, had baseline seropositivity. Donor demographics were predominantly white British with a female majority; clonal diversity may be underestimated. Receipt of two AZD1222 doses was followed by a rise in Spike-specific TCR breadth and depth.

V was shortened by 6 bases and J by 4 bases, with 15 bases between the two germline ends. The CDR3 length is 14 residues. Germline lookup yields CDR1 SEHNR and CDR2 FQNEAQ (reference sequence). The sample consisted of peripheral blood, taken on day 0 of MenACWY control vaccination. The TCR originated in an adult in good health. J is TRBJ2-5 and V is TRBV7-9; tentative D call: TRBD1 (6 bases). The CDR3 reads CASRPVLQGETQYF. The CDR3 DNA is TGTGCCAGCAGGCCTGTATTACAGGGAGAGACCCAGTACTTC.